The 20 T cell receptor beta chains reported below all come from one sample, sequenced in a study of metastatic and nonmetastatic thyroid tumors. TCRdb re-called the PCR reads with MiXCR. The sample records around 25,000 clones, under 15% being singletons. No patient received treatment before thyroid surgery. Sequencing was done on a sample of blood. These receptors were collected from a female donor with papillary thyroid cancer or a benign thyroid nodule (not recorded which). Some clones in this sample may be carry-over from other donors' samples.

By proportion, this clone is medium-sized. The chain has TRBV4-1 and TRBJ2-2; 7 bases fit TRBD1. CDR1 and CDR2 (germline): MGHRA, YSYEKL. V shed 1 base and J 7 bases; nucleotides not matched to a gene: 6. There are 15 residues in the CDR3. CDR3 coding DNA: TGCGCCAGCAGCCAAGCGAGGGGGCCTGGCGGGGAGCTGTTTTTT. This codes for CASSQARGPGGELFF.

This clone was seen ten or more times. The chain carries TRBV30 and TRBJ2-1, with D perhaps TRBD1 (5 bases). Germline V lookup: CDR1 GTSNPN, CDR2 SVGIG (reference sequence). V lost 0 bases and J 8 bases, leaving 11 bases between the germline ends. The CDR3 runs to 13 residues. CDR3 sequence (DNA): TGTGCCTGGAGTGTAGGGGTAGGCTATGAGCAGTTCTTC. This codes for CAWSVGVGYEQFF.

This clone was seen many times. V usage is TRBV20-1 and J usage is TRBJ1-5, with 9 bases aligning to TRBD1. CDR1 is DFQATT, CDR2 SNEGSKA, per germline (reference sequence). CDR3 size: 13 residues. J gave up 6 bases and V 6 bases, and 6 bases lay outside the gene matches. The CDR3 DNA follows: TGCAGTGCAAACACAGGGGGCTTTCAGCCCCAGCATTTT. Protein: CSANTGGFQPQHF.

This clone was seen a handful of times. The rearrangement uses TRBV7-2 and TRBJ1-1; no clear D. CDR3 length: 12 amino acids. The germline CDR1 and CDR2 sequences are SGHTA and FQGNSA. V lost 1 base, J lost 7 bases, and 7 bases lay in between. The chain's CDR3 is CASSLGQNEAFF. As DNA, the CDR3 is TGTGCCAGCAGCTTAGGGCAGAATGAAGCTTTCTTT.

The table lists this clone with many counts. V usage is TRBV9 and J usage is TRBJ2-7, with 10 bases aligning to TRBD2. CDR1 and CDR2 (germline): SGDLS, YYNGEE. The V and J ends lost 5 bases and 6 bases, in that order; junction bases with no gene match: 8. The CDR3 runs to 14 residues. CDR3 coding DNA: TGTGCCAGCAGTCCTAGCGGGAGAGTCCCCGAGCAGTACTTC. Its translation: CASSPSGRVPEQYF.

Many counts were recorded for this clone. The chain couples TRBV10-3 to TRBJ2-3; the match to TRBD2 covers 7 bases. The V and J ends lost 9 bases and 0 bases, in that order; junction bases with no gene match: 6. The CDR3 length is 14 residues. From germline, CDR1 is ENHRY and CDR2 SYGVKD. The DNA of the CDR3 is TGTGCCATAGCTAGCGGATCTAGCACAGATACGCAGTATTTT. It is translated as CAIASGSSTDTQYF.

This clone was found many times. Here the CDR3 DNA reads TGTGCCAGCAGACCCGGGACAGGGACCTACAATGAGCAGTTCTTC. Encoded protein: CASRPGTGTYNEQFF. The rearrangement joins TRBV28 to TRBJ2-1, with 9 bases matching TRBD1. V was pared by 6 bases and J by 2 bases, with 5 bases of the junction left unmatched. In germline, CDR1 is MDHEN, CDR2 SYDVKM. The CDR3 contains 15 residues.

This chain links TRBV19 with TRBJ1-1; possibly TRBD1 for D (5 bases). From germline, CDR1 is LNHDA and CDR2 SQIVND (reference sequence). The CDR3 consists of 15 residues. The V gene lost 2 bases and the J gene lost 4 bases, with 14 bases spanning the gap. CDR3 amino acids: CASSINFAGGTEAFF. CDR3 DNA sequence: TGTGCCAGTAGTATAAATTTTGCGGGGGGCACTGAAGCTTTCTTT.

This clone occurred many times. The chain recombines TRBV28 with TRBJ1-5; maybe TRBD1 (6 bases). V gave up 2 bases and J gave up 7 bases, with 12 bases separating them. Germline assignment: CDR1 MDHEN and CDR2 SYDVKM. The CDR3 covers 14 residues. CDR3 nucleotide sequence: TGTGCCAGCAGTTTAAGGGGGATGGTCCAGCCCCAGCATTTT. Translated, it gives CASSLRGMVQPQHF. The full variable domain, rest sourced from reference TRBV28 and TRBJ1-5, is DVKVTQSSRYLVKRTGEKVFLECVQDMDHENMFWYRQDPGLGLRLIYFSYDVKMKEKGDIPEGYSVSREKKERFSLILESASTNQTSMYLCASSLRGMVQPQHFGDGTRLSIL.

This clone came up a few times. This likely comes from a read error, as the CDR3 has no conserved phenylalanine or tryptophan at its end. V and J are TRBV20-1 and TRBJ1-5; D not certain. The germline V gene has CDR1 DFQATT and CDR2 SNEGSKA (reference sequence). The V end was cut by 3 bases, the J end by 3 bases, with 12 bases between. The CDR3 loop spans 14 amino acids. The CDR3 bases are TGCAGTGCTAGGGATGGAGGGTACAATCAGCCCCAGCATTTA. As protein: CSARDGGYNQPQHL.

By share, this clone counts as medium-sized (0.01 to 0.1%). The CDR3 DNA follows: TGTGCCAGCCGGTACGAGCAGTACTTC. Translated, it gives CASRYEQYF. The chain has TRBV6-1 and TRBJ2-7, with D uncertain. The CDR3 length is 9 residues. Germline V gene sequence: CDR1 MNHNS, CDR2 SASEGT. V was pared by 8 bases and J by 4 bases, with 3 bases between.

This clone has a count of ten or more. The rearrangement uses TRBV9 and TRBJ2-7; the D is unclear. Trimming took 0 bases from V and 0 from J, leaving 10 bases between them. The CDR3 contains 15 residues. Germline assignment: CDR1 SGDLS and CDR2 YYNGEE. The CDR3 loop is CASSVATASSYEQYF. CDR3 in DNA: TGTGCCAGCAGCGTAGCTACAGCGAGCTCCTACGAGCAGTACTTC.

This clone has ten or more counts. The rearrangement joins TRBV14 to TRBJ2-1; D may be TRBD1 (6 bases). CDR3 length: 15 residues. Germline V gene lookup returns CDR1 SGHDN and CDR2 FVKESK. V gave up 6 bases and J gave up 3 bases, with 15 bases separating them. The CDR3 protein is CASRSSRGGYNEQFF. In DNA, the CDR3 is TGTGCCAGCAGGTCTAGCAGGGGCGGCTACAATGAGCAGTTCTTC.

A few counts support this clone. Compared with germline, one end of the junction differs, possibly owing to a read error. The V call is TRBV5-1, the J call TRBJ1-5; 7 bases fit TRBD1. This CDR3 has 14 residues. Germline assignment: CDR1 SGHRS and CDR2 YFSETQ. The CDR3 bases are TGCGCCGGCAGCTTTAGAGGGGGCGGTAAGCCCCAGCATTTT. This codes for CAGSFRGGGKPQHF.

This clone has at least ten counts. This sequence joins TRBV14 and TRBJ2-2, with 7 bases matching TRBD1. V was pared by 2 bases and J by 3 bases, with 3 bases of the junction left unmatched. The CDR3 has 15 amino acids. From germline, CDR1 is SGHDN and CDR2 FVKESK. The CDR3 loop is CASSQRDRYTGELFF. In DNA, the CDR3 is TGTGCCAGCAGCCAACGGGACAGATACACCGGGGAGCTGTTTTTT. The whole variable domain, remainder taken from reference TRBV14 and TRBJ2-2, is EAGVTQFPSHSVIEKGQTVTLRCDPISGHDNLYWYRRVMGKEIKFLLHFVKESKQDESGMPNNRFLAERTGGTYSTLKVQPAELEDSGVYFCASSQRDRYTGELFFGEGSRLTVL.

This clone showed up many times. The sample carries other DNA sequences with the same CDR3. The chain joins TRBV15 to TRBJ2-1; TRBD2 matches at 7 bases. Germline V gene data show CDR1 as LNHNV and CDR2 as YYDKDF (reference sequence). J lost 3 bases, V lost 0 bases, and 2 bases had no gene match. The CDR3 is 15 residues long. CDR3 DNA sequence: TGTGCCACCAGCAGAGAAGGGACTATCTACAATGAGCAGTTCTTC. Its protein product is CATSREGTIYNEQFF.

CDR3 coding DNA: TGCAGTGCTATGAACCGGGGTCAAAATGAGCAGTTCTTC. Protein product: CSAMNRGQNEQFF. This rearrangement joins TRBV20-1 to TRBJ2-1; D possibly corresponds to TRBD2 (5 bases). V lost 4 bases to trimming and J lost 7 bases, with 14 bases between them. The germline CDR1 and CDR2 sequences are DFQATT and SNEGSKA (reference sequence). The CDR3 runs to 13 residues.

The table lists this clone with many counts. The J gene is TRBJ2-3, the V gene TRBV7-4; the match to TRBD2 covers 8 bases. The germline gives CDR1 SGHVT, CDR2 SQSDAQ. The length of the CDR3 is 19 residues. Trimming took 3 bases from V and 1 from J; bases not matched to a gene: 15. CDR3 DNA sequence: TGTGCCAGCAGCTTTCGGGCAGGCGGGAGGCTCAAGGGCACAGATACGCAGTATTTT. Amino acid sequence: CASSFRAGGRLKGTDTQYF.

With respect to this clone: A read error is possible here, since a much larger clone lies one base away. The sample contains more than one DNA sequence encoding this CDR3. CDR3 residues: CASRTGTGGLGTQYF. The CDR3 DNA reads TGTGCCAGCAGAACCGGGACAGGGGGACTTGGGACCCAGTACTTC. The chain couples TRBV7-9 to TRBJ2-5; 11 positions agree with TRBD1. The J segment lost 7 bases and the V segment lost 6 bases, leaving 10 bases of the junction unmatched. Germline CDR1 reads SEHNR; CDR2 reads FQNEAQ (reference sequence). The CDR3 runs 15 residues.

This clone was seen repeatedly, ten times or more. A single base separates this from a much larger clone, so it may be a read error. The CDR3 carries no conserved terminal phenylalanine or tryptophan, so it likely arises from a read error. J is TRBJ1-2 and V is TRBV27, with D perhaps matching TRBD1 (6 bases). Germline lookup yields CDR1 MNHEY and CDR2 SMNVEV (reference sequence). The CDR3 sequence is 13 residues long. Trimming shortened V by 5 bases and J by 6 bases, and 13 bases separated the two germline ends. The DNA of the CDR3 is TGTGCCAGCAGTGCGATACAGGGAGATGGCTACACCCTC. This encodes CASSAIQGDGYTL.